This TCR beta chain is from a study of T cells in Graves' hyperthyroidism and ophthalmopathy. General study findings and limits: Ophthalmopathy was separated from stable hyperthyroidism by a 13 V-J model.

Absence of ophthalmopathy progression within 18 months defined stable Graves' hyperthyroidism. On the basis of clinical symptoms, serum thyroxine and TRAb, thyroid ultrasound and orbital computed tomography, diagnoses were made. The CDR3 is 12 residues long. Germline V lookup: CDR1 SNHLY, CDR2 FYNNEI. Of note for this clonotype: What it binds is unknown. Just one base apart from a much larger clone, this may be a read error.

TCR beta CDR3 regions were amplified from RNA. The HTBI set primed first-round TCR CDR3 RT-PCR. TCRdb reanalysed the multiplex PCR reads using MiXCR and keeps one entry per CDR3 protein. The profile shows some 210,000 distinct CDR3 sequences, roughly a sixth of them singletons. The rearrangement uses TRBV2 and TRBJ1-2; no reliable D call. Sequenced sample: blood. The TCR originated in a man aged 45-65 years with Graves' hyperthyroidism. The CDR3 sequence: CASSETTYCYTF. CDR3 coding DNA: TGTGCCAGCAGTGAGACCACCTATTGCTACACCTTC.